This T cell receptor (beta chain) was documented in a study of cytomegalovirus exposure and HLA in healthy donors. TCRdb keeps only in-frame clones here, not all; method: immunoSEQ multiplex PCR. Of over 120,000 clones listed, 89% are singletons. Germline V CDR1 and CDR2: MNHEY, SMNVEV (reference sequence). This CDR3 is built from 15 residues. The V and J ends lost 0 bases and 7 bases respectively, with 16 bases between them. The sample holds one count of this clone. This clonotype originated in a woman aged 18-29 years in good health and CMV-seropositive. Sequenced: PBMCs. The chain is built from TRBV27 and TRBJ2-7, with TRBD1 as a possible D gene (5 bases). CDR3: CASSLSRRKGREQYF. CDR3 DNA sequence: TGTGCCAGCAGTTTATCGCGGCGGAAGGGGCGGGAGCAGTACTTC.